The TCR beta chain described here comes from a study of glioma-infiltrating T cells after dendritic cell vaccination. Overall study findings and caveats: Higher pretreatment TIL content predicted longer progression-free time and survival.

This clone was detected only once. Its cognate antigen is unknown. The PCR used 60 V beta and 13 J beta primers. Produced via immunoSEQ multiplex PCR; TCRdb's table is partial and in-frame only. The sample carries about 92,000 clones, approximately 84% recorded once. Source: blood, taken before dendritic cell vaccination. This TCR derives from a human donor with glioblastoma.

For the CDR3, the DNA is TGTGCCAGCAGACCTACCGGACAGAACTCCTACGAGCAGTACTTC. Its translation is CASRPTGQNSYEQYF. V is TRBV27 and J is TRBJ2-7; maybe TRBD1 (6 bases). Trimming stripped 6 bases from V and 0 bases from J, with 15 bases between. This CDR3 contains 15 residues. Per germline, CDR1 MNHEY and CDR2 SMNVEV (reference sequence).